A single sample gave rise to the 25 T cell receptor beta chains below, sequenced in a study of T-cell memory formation after mild COVID-19. TCRdb reprocessed the 5' RACE reads with MiXCR, giving one entry per CDR3 protein. This sample carries approximately 340,000 distinct CDR3 sequences, about a sixth of them seen once, and the ten largest clones take approximately 20%. Material: PBMCs or a T cell subset sorted from them (not recorded which). All receptors come from a man aged 18 to 35 who had mild COVID-19 (a few samples of this study predate the infection). Cell type and time point are not known.

There are a few counts of this clonotype. The gene calls are TRBV7-9 and TRBJ2-2; D uncertain. V was shortened by 9 bases and J by 6 bases, with 8 bases between the two germline ends. The CDR3 runs 11 residues. CDR1 and CDR2 (germline): SEHNR, FQNEAQ (reference sequence). The CDR3 DNA follows: TGTGCCAGGGCCGAGGCCGGGGAGCTGTTTTTT. This encodes CARAEAGELFF.

This clonotype showed up just a few times. The V and J genes are TRBV4-1 and TRBJ2-2, with TRBD1 matching 7 bases. CDR3 length equals 17 residues. Germline CDR1 MGHRA, CDR2 YSYEKL. The V and J ends lost 1 base and 0 bases, in that order; junction bases with no gene match: 5. CDR3 in DNA: TGCGCCAGCAGCCAAGTTAGGACAGGAACGAACACCGGGGAGCTGTTTTTT. This gives the protein CASSQVRTGTNTGELFF.

This chain links TRBV5-6 with TRBJ2-1; a weak D match, TRBD1 (6 bases). The V end lost 2 bases, the J end lost 7 bases, and 13 bases lay between the germline ends. The CDR3 is made up of 14 amino acids. Germline V gene sequence: CDR1 SGHDT, CDR2 YYEEEE. The CDR3 DNA sequence: TGTGCCAGCAGCTTATTGGGGGCTGGGAATGAGCAGTTCTTC. This translates into CASSLLGAGNEQFF.

The chain links TRBV28 to TRBJ1-1; TRBD1 aligns across 10 bases. V lost 6 bases and J lost 6; bases outside the gene matches: 7. The CDR3 extends over 14 amino acids. Per the germline V gene, CDR1 is MDHEN and CDR2 is SYDVKM. CDR3 nucleotide sequence: TGTGCCAGCAGGTCAGGACAGGGGGGACCTGAAGCTTTCTTT. Translation: CASRSGQGGPEAFF.

The V gene is TRBV15, the J gene TRBJ2-7; tentatively, D is TRBD1 (6 bases). This CDR3 is 13 amino acids long. The V end was cut by 4 bases, the J end by 3 bases, with 10 bases between. Germline-derived CDR1 and CDR2 are LNHNV and YYDKDF (reference sequence). The CDR3 is CATSIRQDYEQYF. The CDR3 DNA reads as TGTGCCACCAGCATCAGACAGGACTACGAGCAGTACTTC.

This chain links TRBV6-6 with TRBJ1-1, with TRBD1 identical over 8 bases. Germline CDR1 and CDR2: MNHNY and SVGAGI (reference sequence). The CDR3 has 16 residues. Trimming removed 2 bases from V and 5 bases from J; junction bases left unmatched: 10. CDR3 coding DNA: TGTGCCAGCAGTTACGGCGCGACAGGGGTCAGAACTGAAGCTTTCTTT. This gives the protein CASSYGATGVRTEAFF.

The V and J genes are TRBV5-1 and TRBJ2-7, with D tentatively TRBD1 (5 bases). CDR1 and CDR2 (germline): SGHRS, YFSETQ. Trimming left V 4 bases short and J 3 bases short, with 20 bases between. This CDR3 has 16 residues. This chain's CDR3 is CASSATPSGLHYEQYF. Written as DNA, the CDR3 is TGCGCCAGCAGCGCCACCCCTTCAGGGCTACACTACGAGCAGTACTTC.

This clonotype was recorded at least ten times. The chain uses TRBV3-1 and TRBJ2-1; D unclear. Germline CDR1 reads LGHDT; CDR2 reads YNNKEL (reference sequence). V gave up 2 bases and J gave up 6 bases, with 5 bases separating them. The CDR3 is made up of 12 amino acids. The CDR3 DNA sequence: TGTGCCAGCAGCCAACGGAGCAATGAGCAGTTCTTC. This codes for CASSQRSNEQFF.

The rearrangement links TRBV4-2 to TRBJ2-3; TRBD1 aligns across 7 bases. V gave up 0 bases and J gave up 5 bases; unmatched junction bases: 5. In germline, CDR1 is LGHNA, CDR2 YNFKEQ. The CDR3 extends over 15 amino acids. CDR3 in amino acids: CASSQDWQGVDTQYF. The CDR3 DNA reads as TGTGCCAGCAGCCAAGATTGGCAGGGGGTAGATACGCAGTATTTT.

This clonotype was seen many times. The chain joins TRBV5-1 to TRBJ2-3; D possibly corresponds to TRBD1 (6 bases). V lost 0 bases, J lost 3 bases, and 17 bases lay in between. This CDR3 has 17 amino acids. Germline V gene sequence: CDR1 SGHRS, CDR2 YFSETQ. As DNA, the CDR3 is TGCGCCAGCAGCTTGGTTGGCAGGGGACATTTAACAGATACGCAGTATTTT. Translation gives CASSLVGRGHLTDTQYF.

The chain employs TRBV4-1 and TRBJ2-7; weak D call: TRBD2 (5 bases). V lost 3 bases, J lost 5 bases, and 11 bases lay in between. This CDR3 spans 13 amino acids. Germline values: CDR1 MGHRA, CDR2 YSYEKL. CDR3 nucleotides: TGCGCCAGCAGCCATGTAGCGATCGACGAGCAGTACTTC. This gives the protein CASSHVAIDEQYF.

This clonotype was observed a few times. The rearrangement uses TRBV7-9 and TRBJ2-5; tentatively, D is TRBD1 or TRBD2 (5 bases each). The CDR3 extends over 20 amino acids. The V end was cut by 4 bases, the J end by 4 bases, with 31 bases between. Germline V gene data show CDR1 as SEHNR and CDR2 as FQNEAQ (reference sequence). CDR3 region: CASSSPRGTPPHFVVETQYF. CDR3 DNA sequence: TGTGCCAGCAGCTCGCCCAGAGGGACCCCCCCACACTTCGTAGTAGAGACCCAGTACTTC.

In its sample, this clonotype was seen a few times. The CDR3 sequence is CASNELGRSYNEQFF. The CDR3 nucleotides read TGTGCCAGCAACGAACTAGGTCGGTCCTACAATGAGCAGTTCTTC. V usage is TRBV7-8 and J usage is TRBJ2-1; possible D gene TRBD2, 5 bases. The germline V gene has CDR1 SGHVS and CDR2 FQNEAQ. The CDR3 is 15 amino acids. V was cut by 7 bases and J by 1 base, with 14 bases left in between.

This clonotype was picked up a small number of times. The chain links TRBV4-3 to TRBJ2-7; D is possibly TRBD1 or TRBD2 (5 bases each). V lost 4 bases, J lost 6 bases, and 28 bases lay in between. The CDR3 consists of 18 residues. The V gene's germline CDR1 is LGHNA and CDR2 YSLEER. The CDR3 DNA reads as TGCGCCAGCAGCCCCCTAATGATAAGGGACGGTGACGGTGGCGAGCAGTACTTC. It yields the protein CASSPLMIRDGDGGEQYF.

This clonotype was detected ten times or more. The V gene is TRBV5-1, the J gene TRBJ1-5; 9 bases are a match to TRBD1. The germline V gene has CDR1 SGHRS and CDR2 YFSETQ. Losses at the gene ends were 2 bases for V and 4 bases for J; bases not matched to a gene: 4. This CDR3 has 15 residues. The CDR3 coding sequence is TGCGCCAGCAGCTTCGGGGACAGGGCAAATCAGCCCCAGCATTTT. Its translation: CASSFGDRANQPQHF.

This clonotype was seen a few times. The chain joins TRBV5-1 to TRBJ2-3, with 9 positions matching TRBD1. V lost 6 bases to trimming and J lost 2 bases; unmatched junction nucleotides: 10. Germline V lookup: CDR1 SGHRS, CDR2 YFSETQ. This CDR3 has 16 amino acids. The CDR3 loop reads CASNQRTGANTDTQYF. The CDR3 DNA is TGCGCCAGCAACCAGAGGACAGGGGCGAACACAGATACGCAGTATTTT.

This clonotype was counted only a few times. The CDR3 loop reads CASSPEGDGYTF. As DNA, the CDR3 is TGTGCCAGTAGCCCCGAGGGGGATGGCTACACCTTC. The chain employs TRBV19 and TRBJ1-2, with D possibly being TRBD1 (6 bases). Germline loops: CDR1 LNHDA, CDR2 SQIVND (reference sequence). Trimming left V 6 bases short and J 6 bases short, with 11 bases between. The length of the CDR3 is 12 residues.

This clonotype turned up a few times. A single base separates this from a much larger clone, so it may be a read error. The V gene is TRBV5-6, the J gene TRBJ1-5; D gene unclear. The CDR3 is 13 residues long. Trimming pared 1 base from V and 1 base from J, leaving 3 bases between. The germline V gene encodes CDR1 SGHDT and CDR2 YYEEEE. CDR3 DNA: TGTGCCAGCAGCTTGAGGAGCAATCAGCCCCAGCATTTT. Its protein is CASSLRSNQPQHF.

A few counts support this clonotype. The chain recombines TRBV7-9 with TRBJ1-2; D uncertain. Germline CDR1 is SEHNR and CDR2 is FQNEAQ (reference sequence). V shed 8 bases and J shed 1 base, with 11 bases lying between them. This CDR3 contains 13 residues. CDR3 nucleotide sequence: TGTGCCAGCGTTGCAGACCTTAACTATGGCTACACCTTC. It is translated as CASVADLNYGYTF.

The chain uses TRBV7-2 and TRBJ2-1; either TRBD1 or TRBD2 may fit D (5 bases each). Trimming cost V 10 bases and J 0 bases, with 13 bases left between them. This CDR3 spans 14 amino acids. The germline gives CDR1 SGHTA, CDR2 FQGNSA. The CDR3 protein is CATTGRISYNEQFF. CDR3 in DNA: TGTGCCACCACGGGACGTATCTCCTACAATGAGCAGTTCTTC.

This clonotype was observed a handful of times. CDR3 protein: CATSRDFGRVMNTEAFF. Here the CDR3 DNA reads TGTGCCACCAGCAGAGATTTCGGCAGGGTTATGAACACTGAAGCTTTCTTT. This rearrangement joins TRBV15 to TRBJ1-1, with D maybe TRBD1 (5 bases). There are 17 residues in the CDR3. The germline V and J ends were trimmed by 0 bases and 0 bases, with 14 bases remaining between them. Germline-derived CDR1 and CDR2 are LNHNV and YYDKDF (reference sequence). Combining the CDR3 with reference TRBV15 and TRBJ1-1 gives the whole variable domain DAMVIQNPRYQVTQFGKPVTLSCSQTLNHNVMYWYQQKSSQAPKLLFHYYDKDFNNEADTPDNFQSRRPNTSFCFLDIRSPGLGDTAMYLCATSRDFGRVMNTEAFFGQGTRLTVV.

This clonotype was seen a few times. The rearrangement uses TRBV6-4 and TRBJ2-7; D not certain. CDR1 is MRHNA, CDR2 SNTAGT, per germline. The CDR3 runs to 13 residues. The V and J ends lost 0 bases and 6 bases respectively, with 9 bases between them. The CDR3 DNA sequence: TGTGCCAGCAGTGACTCTCGGCTGAGCGAGCAGTACGTC. Its translation is CASSDSRLSEQYV.

The rearrangement links TRBV5-1 to TRBJ2-3; 8 bases map to TRBD2. J lost 4 bases, V lost 2 bases, and 3 bases had no gene match. The length of the CDR3 is 14 residues. Germline lookup yields CDR1 SGHRS and CDR2 YFSETQ. The CDR3, as DNA: TGCGCCAGCAGCTTACCGGGGGGGTCAGATACGCAGTATTTT. Translation gives CASSLPGGSDTQYF. The full variable domain, with the rest looked up from reference TRBV5-1 and TRBJ2-3, is KAGVTQTPRYLIKTRGQQVTLSCSPISGHRSVSWYQQTPGQGLQFLFEYFSETQRNKGNFPGRFSGRQFSNSRSEMNVSTLELGDSALYLCASSLPGGSDTQYFGPGTRLTVL.

A few counts support this clonotype. V is TRBV12-3 or TRBV12-4 and J is TRBJ2-1; TRBD2 agrees at 9 bases. J gave up 7 bases and V 10 bases, and 11 bases lay outside the gene matches. The CDR3 runs 14 residues. The CDR3 nucleotides are TGTGCCACCATTGCGGGGGGGCCGGAGAATGAGCAGTTCTTC. This encodes CATIAGGPENEQFF.

This clonotype was seen only a few times. The V call is TRBV5-5, the J call TRBJ2-1; 9 nucleotides match TRBD1. Trimming at V came to 4 bases and at J to 4 bases, leaving 6 bases not matched to a gene. Germline CDR1 is SGHKS and CDR2 is YYEKEE (reference sequence). This CDR3 is 15 amino acids long. In nucleotides, the CDR3 is TGTGCCAGCAGCCAAACAGGGGGCGGGTACAATGAGCAGTTCTTC. It codes for CASSQTGGGYNEQFF.